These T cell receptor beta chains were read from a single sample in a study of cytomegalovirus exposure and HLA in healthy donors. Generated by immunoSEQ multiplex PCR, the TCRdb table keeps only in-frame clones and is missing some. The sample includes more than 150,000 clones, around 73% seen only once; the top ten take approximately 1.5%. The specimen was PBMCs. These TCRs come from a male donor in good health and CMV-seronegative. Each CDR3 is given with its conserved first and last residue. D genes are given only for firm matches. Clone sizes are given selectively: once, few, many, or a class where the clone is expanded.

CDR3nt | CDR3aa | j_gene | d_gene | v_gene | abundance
TGTGCCAGCAGCTTAGCAGGGGGCGAAGAAAAACTGTTTTTT | CASSLAGGEEKLFF | TRBJ1-4 | TRBD1 | TRBV7-8 | -
TGTGCCAGTTCAGGGGGCTCGAGCAATCAGCCCCAGCATTTT | CASSGGSSNQPQHF | TRBJ1-5 | TRBD1 | TRBV7-2 | -
TGTGCCAGCTCACCACAGGGACTGAACTCTGGGGCCAACGTCCTGACTTTC | CASSPQGLNSGANVLTF | TRBJ2-6 | - | TRBV18 | -
TGTGCCAGCTCACTAGCGGGTAACACCTACGAGCAGTACTTC | CASSLAGNTYEQYF | TRBJ2-7 | TRBD2 | TRBV18 | -
TGCGCCAGCAGCTTGGCCGCAGGGGGCATCGGGGAGCTGTTTTTT | CASSLAAGGIGELFF | TRBJ2-2 | TRBD1 | TRBV5-1 | -
TGTGCCAGCAGTGAATTCGGTGAAGCTTTCTTT | CASSEFGEAFF | TRBJ1-1 | - | TRBV25-1 | few
TGTGCCAGCAGCCTCTCCGGGATCCTGAACACTGAAGCTTTCTTT | CASSLSGILNTEAFF | TRBJ1-1 | - | TRBV6-5 | -
TGTGCCAGCAGCCTCCGACAGAACGGGGAGCTGTTTTTT | CASSLRQNGELFF | TRBJ2-2 | - | TRBV7-3 | -
TGTGCCAGCAGCATCGGACATTTATCTGAAGCTTTCTTT | CASSIGHLSEAFF | TRBJ1-1 | - | TRBV11-1 | -
TGTGCCATCAGCGGAGGGGCGAACAGGGGAAATTCCTACGAGCAGTACTTC | CAISGGANRGNSYEQYF | TRBJ2-7 | - | TRBV10-3 | -
TGCGCCAGCAGCCAAGAGGACAGGGGGCGAGATACGCAGTATTTT | CASSQEDRGRDTQYF | TRBJ2-3 | TRBD1 | TRBV4-3 | -
TGCAGCGTTGGGCAGTCACCCAATTCACCCCTCCACTTT | CSVGQSPNSPLHF | TRBJ1-6 | - | TRBV29-1 | -
TGTGCCAGCCTCGGGGGAGGGGGGAACACTGAAGCTTTCTTT | CASLGGGGNTEAFF | TRBJ1-1 | - | TRBV7-2 | -
TGTGCCAGCAGTTACTCGAGGGCAGACACCGGGGAGCTGTTTTTT | CASSYSRADTGELFF | TRBJ2-2 | - | TRBV6-5 | -
TGTGCCAGCTCAGGCCCCCTGTCTAACTATGGCTACACCTTC | CASSGPLSNYGYTF | TRBJ1-2 | - | TRBV28 | -
TGTGCCAGCAGCTTAGCGGCGGACAGATCCTACGAGCAGTACTTC | CASSLAADRSYEQYF | TRBJ2-7 | - | TRBV11-3 | once
TGTGCCAGCTCACCAGGCACGCAAGAGACCCAGTACTTC | CASSPGTQETQYF | TRBJ2-5 | - | TRBV18 | -
TGTGCCAGCAGCGAGGGACAGGTCGGGGAGCTGTTTTTT | CASSEGQVGELFF | TRBJ2-2 | - | TRBV21-1 | -
TGTGCCAGCAGCCGAGACTTTAACACTGAAGCTTTCTTT | CASSRDFNTEAFF | TRBJ1-1 | - | TRBV11-2 | -
TGTGCCAGCAGCAAAGTGGGCAGGGTGAGCTCCTATAATTCACCCCTCCACTTT | CASSKVGRVSSYNSPLHF | TRBJ1-6 | - | TRBV21-1 | -
TGTGCCAGCAGTTTCCCCGGGACAGGGATTAACTATGGCTACACCTTC | CASSFPGTGINYGYTF | TRBJ1-2 | TRBD1 | TRBV28 | few
TGTGCCAGCAGCTTATACCTTAGTCTAGCGGTCTACAATGAGCAGTTCTTC | CASSLYLSLAVYNEQFF | TRBJ2-1 | TRBD2 | TRBV7-9 | -
TGTGCCAGCTCACTCAACGGGGGAGGAGAGACCCAGTACTTC | CASSLNGGGETQYF | TRBJ2-5 | - | TRBV18 | -